This T cell receptor (beta chain) was retrieved from a study of control samples from healthy donors and cancer patients (dated by TCRdb to 2019 to 2021). Trimming at the junction amounts to 2 bases on V and 7 bases on J, and the germline ends lie 22 bases apart. CDR1 SGHDT and CDR2 YYEEEE are derived from the germline V gene. The CDR3 numbers 16 residues from cysteine through phenylalanine. Only the CDR3 portion is preserved as DNA: 48 bases, with reading frame beginning at the first base. Library construction relied on the immunoSEQ multiplex PCR assay. TCRdb carries this immuneACCESS record with in-frame sequences only. Its versions omit some clonotypes, under half of them owing to an unresolved V gene in the studies checked, with the rest unexplained. Within this sample are 90,000 or so clones, with less than 90% of them counted one time only. Jointly, the top ten make up approximately 14% of the sample.

Points on this clone: Its antigen is currently not known. Base-call qualities are not available, and no considerably larger clone is one nucleotide away.

The receptor chain draws on TRBV5-6 and TRBJ2-7, with the D gene uncertain. The receptor comes from a woman aged 70-85 years in good health. The sequenced sample consisted of blood. The CDR3 here reads CASSLAGVGRAGEQYF. The bases read TGTGCCAGCAGCTTAGCTGGGGTGGGAAGAGCCGGTGAGCAGTACTTC.